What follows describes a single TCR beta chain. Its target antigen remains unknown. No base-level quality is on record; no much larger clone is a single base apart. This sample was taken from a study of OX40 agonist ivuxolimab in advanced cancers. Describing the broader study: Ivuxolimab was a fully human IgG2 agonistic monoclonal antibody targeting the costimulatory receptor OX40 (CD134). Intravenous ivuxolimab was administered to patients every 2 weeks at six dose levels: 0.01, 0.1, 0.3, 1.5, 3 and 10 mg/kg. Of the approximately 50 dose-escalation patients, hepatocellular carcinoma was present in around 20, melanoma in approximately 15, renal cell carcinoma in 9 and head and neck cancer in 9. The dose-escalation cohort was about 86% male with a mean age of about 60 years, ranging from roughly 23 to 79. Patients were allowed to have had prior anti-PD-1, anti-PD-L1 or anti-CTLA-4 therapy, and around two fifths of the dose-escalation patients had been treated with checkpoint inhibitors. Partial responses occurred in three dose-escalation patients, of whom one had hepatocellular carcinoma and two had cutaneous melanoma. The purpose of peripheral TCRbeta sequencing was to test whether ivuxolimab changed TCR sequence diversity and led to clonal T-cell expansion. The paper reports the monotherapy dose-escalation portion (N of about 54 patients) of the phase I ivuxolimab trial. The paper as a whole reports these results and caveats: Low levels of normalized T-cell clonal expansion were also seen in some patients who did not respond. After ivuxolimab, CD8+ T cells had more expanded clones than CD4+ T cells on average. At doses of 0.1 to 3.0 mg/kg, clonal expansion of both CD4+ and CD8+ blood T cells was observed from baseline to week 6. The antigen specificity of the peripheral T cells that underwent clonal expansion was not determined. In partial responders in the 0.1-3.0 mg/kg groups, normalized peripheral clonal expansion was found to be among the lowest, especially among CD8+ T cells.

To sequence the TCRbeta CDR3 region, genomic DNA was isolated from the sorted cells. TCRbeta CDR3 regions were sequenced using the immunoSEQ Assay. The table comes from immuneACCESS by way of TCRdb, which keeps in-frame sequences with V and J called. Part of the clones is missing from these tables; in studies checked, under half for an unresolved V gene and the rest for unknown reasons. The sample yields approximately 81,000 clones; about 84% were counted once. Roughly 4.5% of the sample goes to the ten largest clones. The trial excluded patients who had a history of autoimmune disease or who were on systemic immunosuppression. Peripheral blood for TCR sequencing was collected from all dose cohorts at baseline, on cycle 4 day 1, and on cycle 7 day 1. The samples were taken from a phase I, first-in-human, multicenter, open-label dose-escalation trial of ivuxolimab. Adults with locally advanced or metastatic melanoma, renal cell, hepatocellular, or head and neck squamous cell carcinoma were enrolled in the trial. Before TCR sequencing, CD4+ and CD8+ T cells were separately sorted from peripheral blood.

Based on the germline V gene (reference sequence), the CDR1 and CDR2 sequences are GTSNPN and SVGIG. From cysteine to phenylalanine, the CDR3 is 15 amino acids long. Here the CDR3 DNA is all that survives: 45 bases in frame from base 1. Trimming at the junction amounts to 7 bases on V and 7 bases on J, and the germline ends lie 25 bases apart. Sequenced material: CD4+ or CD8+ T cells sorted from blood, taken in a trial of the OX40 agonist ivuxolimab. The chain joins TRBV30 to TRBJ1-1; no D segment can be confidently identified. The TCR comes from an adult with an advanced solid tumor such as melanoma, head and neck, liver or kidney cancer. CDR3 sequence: CAFRTPRLLGDEAFF. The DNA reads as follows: TGTGCCTTCCGCACCCCCAGGTTGCTTGGAGATGAAGCTTTCTTT. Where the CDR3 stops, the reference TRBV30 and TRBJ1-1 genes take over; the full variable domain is SQTIHQWPATLVQPVGSPLSLECTVEGTSNPNLYWYRQAAGRGLQLLFYSVGIGQISSEVPQNLSASRPQDRQFILSSKKLLLSDSGFYLCAFRTPRLLGDEAFFGQGTRLTVV.